Many counts were recorded for the clone carrying this TCR beta chain. What it binds is not known. This sample was included in a study of T cells after yellow fever vaccination. Study-wide findings and caveats: Although the secondary response was weaker, it peaked faster, at day 5 versus 15.

TCRdb processed the 5' RACE reads anew with MiXCR; each CDR3 protein has one entry. The table records 450,000 to 650,000 distinct CDR3 sequences, 20% to 25% of them present only once. The sample was PBMCs, taken less than 25 days after the first yellow fever vaccination. This clonotype originated in a man between 18 and 35 years old who received the YFV17D yellow fever vaccine.

CDR3 nucleotides: TGTGCCAGCTCAGAGGACAGAAACTATGGCTACACCTTC. Translated, it gives CASSEDRNYGYTF. The gene calls are TRBV18 and TRBJ1-2, with a possible D match to TRBD1 (6 bases). Trimming shortened V by 5 bases and J by 2 bases, and 9 bases separated the two germline ends. CDR1 KGHSH and CDR2 LQKENI come from the germline V gene. This CDR3 contains 13 residues. The full variable domain, its missing parts supplied by reference TRBV18 and TRBJ1-2, is NAGVMQNPRHLVRRRGQEARLRCSPMKGHSHVYWYRQLPEEGLKFMVYLQKENIIDESGMPKERFSAEFPKEGPSILRIQQVVRGDSAAYFCASSEDRNYGYTFGSGTRLTVV.